This is a list of T cell receptor beta chains from one sample in a study of blood T cell repertoires in COVID-19. Sequencing used immunoSEQ multiplex PCR; TCRdb keeps in-frame clones, though not all of them. This table has around 100,000 clones, around 80% appearing once. The sample comprised peripheral blood. Receptors were obtained from a man in his 70s with active or convalescent COVID-19. The CDR3 runs from the conserved cysteine through the conserved F or W. The order of the fields is J gene, D gene, clone size, V gene, CDR3 protein, CDR3 DNA. The D gene is left open where the match is weak. Part of the rows lack a size; the others show once, few, many or a class for expanded clones.

>TRBJ1-5|NA|NA|TRBV2
CASSESAQRNQPQHF
TGTGCCAGCAGTGAATCGGCCCAGAGGAATCAGCCCCAGCATTTT
>TRBJ2-1|NA|few|TRBV4-2
CASRRAGLSYNEQFF
TGTGCCAGCAGAAGAGCGGGCCTCTCCTACAATGAGCAGTTCTTC
>TRBJ1-5|NA|few|TRBV30
CAWSVAGGNQPQHF
TGTGCCTGGAGTGTAGCAGGGGGCAATCAGCCCCAGCATTTT
>TRBJ1-1|NA|NA|TRBV29-1
CSALPIEQGTATEAFF
TGCAGCGCCCTTCCAATCGAACAGGGAACGGCGACTGAAGCTTTCTTT
>TRBJ2-7|TRBD1|NA|TRBV24-1
CATSGDRGYEQYF
TGTGCCACCAGTGGGGACAGGGGCTACGAGCAGTACTTC
>TRBJ1-2|TRBD1|NA|TRBV2
CANRQGAFYGYTF
TGTGCCAACAGACAGGGGGCATTCTATGGCTACACCTTC
>TRBJ1-1|NA|NA|TRBV6-2/TRBV6-3
CASSYAQMNTEAFF
TGTGCCAGCAGTTACGCGCAAATGAACACTGAAGCTTTCTTT
>TRBJ1-2|NA|NA|TRBV12-3/TRBV12-4
CASWEGIARGYTF
TGTGCCAGCTGGGAGGGGATCGCCCGGGGCTACACCTTC
>TRBJ2-1|TRBD2|few|TRBV28
CASSSPSGRYYNEQFF
TGTGCCAGCAGCTCGCCCAGCGGGAGGTATTACAATGAGCAGTTCTTC
>TRBJ1-4|NA|NA|TRBV5-8
CASSWWRGTTNEKLFF
TGTGCCAGCAGCTGGTGGAGGGGAACAACTAATGAAAAACTGTTTTTT
>TRBJ2-3|TRBD1|once|TRBV18
CASSPRPTGVSPDTQYF
TGTGCCAGCTCACCGCGCCCTACAGGGGTTTCCCCAGATACGCAGTATTTT
>TRBJ1-3|TRBD1|NA|TRBV20-1
CSASEQGSDTIYF
TGCAGTGCTAGTGAACAGGGGTCAGACACCATATATTTT
>TRBJ1-2|NA|NA|TRBV28
CASSLIPLVSYTF
TGTGCCAGCAGTTTAATACCCTTAGTGAGCTACACCTTC
>TRBJ1-2|TRBD1|few|TRBV7-2
CASSQLQGSGGYTF
TGTGCCAGCAGCCAGTTACAGGGGTCCGGTGGCTACACCTTC
>TRBJ2-3|TRBD2|many|TRBV28
CASSLWTSGEENVFTDTQYF
TGTGCCAGCAGTCTCTGGACTAGCGGGGAGGAGAATGTTTTCACAGATACGCAGTATTTT
>TRBJ2-7|NA|NA|TRBV2
CASSERVEQYF
TGTGCCAGCAGTGAAAGAGTAGAGCAGTACTTC
>TRBJ2-3|NA|NA|TRBV6-5
CASSPGWGTQYF
TGTGCCAGCAGTCCAGGGTGGGGTACGCAGTATTTT
>TRBJ2-1|NA|once|TRBV15
CATSRSTYNEQFF
TGTGCCACCAGCCGAAGCACCTACAATGAGCAGTTCTTC
>TRBJ1-1|NA|NA|TRBV7-2
CASSLVGRDLAFF
TGTGCCAGCAGCTTGGTCGGTAGAGATCTGGCTTTCTTT
>TRBJ1-1|TRBD1|few|TRBV5-1
CASSERTGGTEAFF
TGCGCCAGCAGCGAGAGAACAGGGGGCACTGAAGCTTTCTTT
>TRBJ2-3|NA|NA|TRBV28
CASSYEFSTDTQYF
TGTGCCAGCAGTTATGAGTTTAGCACAGATACGCAGTATTTT
>TRBJ2-3|TRBD2|NA|TRBV7-2
CASSFSGGATDTQYF
TGTGCCAGCAGCTTTAGCGGGGGGGCCACAGATACGCAGTATTTT
>TRBJ1-2|NA|NA|TRBV10-3
CATGDRPNYGYTF
TGTGCCACGGGGGACCGACCTAACTATGGCTACACCTTC
>TRBJ1-1|NA|NA|TRBV7-8
CASSPVGANTEAFF
TGTGCCAGCAGCCCCGTGGGGGCGAACACTGAAGCTTTCTTT
>TRBJ1-2|TRBD1|NA|TRBV27
CASSLVYEGQGRGYTF
TGTGCCAGCAGTTTAGTATACGAAGGACAGGGGCGCGGCTACACCTTC
>TRBJ1-5|NA|NA|TRBV6-2/TRBV6-3
CASSYVAGAFGQPQHF
TGTGCCAGCAGTTACGTGGCAGGGGCGTTTGGTCAGCCCCAGCATTTT
>TRBJ2-5|TRBD1|NA|TRBV10-3
CAISERQGEETQYF
TGTGCCATCAGTGAGCGACAGGGTGAGGAGACCCAGTACTTC
>TRBJ1-2|NA|NA|TRBV4-1
CASAGENYGYTF
TGCGCCAGCGCAGGGGAGAACTATGGCTACACCTTC
>TRBJ2-3|NA|NA|TRBV1
CTSSHHESYHTQYF
TGCACCAGCAGCCACCATGAGAGCTATCATACGCAGTATTTT
>TRBJ2-5|TRBD1|NA|TRBV5-1
CASSFSGGAGETQYF
TGCGCCAGCAGCTTCTCAGGGGGCGCAGGGGAGACCCAGTACTTC
>TRBJ2-7|TRBD2|NA|TRBV5-6
CASSFEREQEQYF
TGTGCCAGCAGCTTCGAGCGGGAGCAAGAGCAGTACTTC
>TRBJ2-2|TRBD1|NA|TRBV5-1
CASSLTGQGANTGELFF
TGCGCCAGCAGCTTGACCGGACAGGGCGCGAACACCGGGGAGCTGTTTTTT
>TRBJ2-2|NA|NA|TRBV28
CASLRENTGELFF
TGTGCCAGCCTGAGGGAAAACACCGGGGAGCTGTTTTTT
>TRBJ1-5|TRBD1|NA|TRBV7-8
CASSLETGGDQPQHF
TGTGCCAGCAGCTTAGAGACAGGGGGGGATCAGCCCCAGCATTTT
>TRBJ2-7|TRBD1|many|TRBV19
CASSILTGGEQYF
TGTGCCAGTAGTATCTTGACAGGGGGCGAGCAGTACTTC
>TRBJ1-2|NA|NA|TRBV12-3/TRBV12-4
CASSLERNRGYTF
TGTGCCAGCAGTTTAGAGCGGAACCGCGGCTACACCTTC
>TRBJ2-7|TRBD2|few|TRBV5-1
CARSWGAGGYEQYF
TGCGCCCGCAGCTGGGGAGCGGGGGGGTACGAGCAGTACTTC
>TRBJ2-7|TRBD2|NA|TRBV3-1/TRBV3-2
CASSPTGTSGTYEQYF
TGTGCCAGCAGCCCTACCGGGACTAGCGGGACCTACGAGCAGTACTTC
>TRBJ2-3|NA|few|TRBV5-5
CASSFTSGFPDTQYF
TGTGCCAGCAGCTTTACTTCAGGGTTCCCAGATACGCAGTATTTT
>TRBJ1-6|TRBD1|few|TRBV6-1
CASSDQTGWSPLHF
TGTGCCAGCAGTGACCAGACAGGGTGGTCACCCCTCCACTTT
>TRBJ2-5|NA|NA|TRBV10-3
CASGPGVETQYF
TGTGCCTCAGGCCCGGGGGTAGAGACCCAGTACTTC
>TRBJ1-4|TRBD1|NA|TRBV5-1
CASSLTGGISEKLFF
TGCGCCAGCAGCTTAACAGGGGGCATAAGTGAAAAACTGTTTTTT
>TRBJ1-6|TRBD1|NA|TRBV19
CASSISGQASTPLHF
TGTGCCAGTAGTATTTCGGGACAGGCTTCAACACCCCTCCACTTT
>TRBJ1-2|TRBD1|NA|TRBV10-3
CAISGTGGEDGYTF
TGTGCCATCAGTGGCACAGGGGGCGAGGATGGCTACACCTTC
>TRBJ1-2|NA|NA|TRBV19
CASSIGWTGNYGYTF
TGTGCCAGTAGTATCGGCTGGACGGGGAACTATGGCTACACCTTC